The present T cell receptor beta chain was sequenced within a study of response to subunit inactivated influenza vaccine. Broader study findings: T cells newly recruited by each seasonal influenza vaccination are few, the authors suggested.

TCRdb reanalysed the RT-PCR reads using MiXCR and keeps one entry per CDR3 protein. Among about 150,000 distinct CDR3 sequences listed, approximately 11% were seen once. A remark on this clonotype: Its antigen is unidentified.

Trimming removed 7 bases at V and 4 bases at J, with 14 bases between. Germline assignment: CDR1 SNHLY and CDR2 FYNNEI. This CDR3 has 14 residues. This specimen consisted of CD8+ T cells sorted from PBMCs, obtained roughly 24 months after vaccination. This sequence was found in a man in his fifties or sixties who received an inactivated influenza vaccine. The chain couples TRBV2 to TRBJ2-1; tentatively, D is TRBD1 (6 bases). In DNA form, the CDR3 reads TGTGCCAGCATTGGACAGTTGACGTACAATGAGCAGTTCTTC. Protein product: CASIGQLTYNEQFF. Drawing the rest from reference TRBV2 and TRBJ2-1, the complete variable domain is EPEVTQTPSHQVTQMGQEVILRCVPISNHLYFYWYRQILGQKVEFLVSFYNNEISEKSEIFDDQFSVERPDGSNFTLKIRSTKLEDSAMYFCASIGQLTYNEQFFGPGTRLTVL.